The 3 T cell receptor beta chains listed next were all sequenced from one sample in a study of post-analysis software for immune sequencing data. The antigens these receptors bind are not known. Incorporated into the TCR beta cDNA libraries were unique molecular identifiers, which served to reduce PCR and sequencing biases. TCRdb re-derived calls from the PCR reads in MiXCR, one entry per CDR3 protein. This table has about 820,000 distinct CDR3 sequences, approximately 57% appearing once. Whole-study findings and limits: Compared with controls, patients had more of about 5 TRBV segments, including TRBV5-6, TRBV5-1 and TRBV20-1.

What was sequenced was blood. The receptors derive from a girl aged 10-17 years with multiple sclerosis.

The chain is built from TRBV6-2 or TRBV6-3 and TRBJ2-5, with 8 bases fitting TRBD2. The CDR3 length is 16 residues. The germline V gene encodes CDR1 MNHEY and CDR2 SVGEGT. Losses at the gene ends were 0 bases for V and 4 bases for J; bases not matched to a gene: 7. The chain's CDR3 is CASSYSRRGAGETQYF. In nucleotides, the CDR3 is TGTGCCAGCAGTTACTCTAGGCGGGGGGCCGGAGAGACCCAGTACTTC.

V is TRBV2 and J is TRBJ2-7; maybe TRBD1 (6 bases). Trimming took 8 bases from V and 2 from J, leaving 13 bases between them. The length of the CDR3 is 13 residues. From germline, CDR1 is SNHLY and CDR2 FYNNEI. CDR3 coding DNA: TGTGCCAGCCTCCGGGACACCACCTACGAGCAGTACTTC. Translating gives CASLRDTTYEQYF.

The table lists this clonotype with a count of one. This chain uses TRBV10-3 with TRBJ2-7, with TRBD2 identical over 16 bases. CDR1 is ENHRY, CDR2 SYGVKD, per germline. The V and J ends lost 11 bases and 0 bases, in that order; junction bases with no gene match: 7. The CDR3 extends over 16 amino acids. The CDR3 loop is CAVMGLAGGSSYEQYF. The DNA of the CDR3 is TGTGCCGTCATGGGACTAGCGGGAGGGAGCTCCTACGAGCAGTACTTC.